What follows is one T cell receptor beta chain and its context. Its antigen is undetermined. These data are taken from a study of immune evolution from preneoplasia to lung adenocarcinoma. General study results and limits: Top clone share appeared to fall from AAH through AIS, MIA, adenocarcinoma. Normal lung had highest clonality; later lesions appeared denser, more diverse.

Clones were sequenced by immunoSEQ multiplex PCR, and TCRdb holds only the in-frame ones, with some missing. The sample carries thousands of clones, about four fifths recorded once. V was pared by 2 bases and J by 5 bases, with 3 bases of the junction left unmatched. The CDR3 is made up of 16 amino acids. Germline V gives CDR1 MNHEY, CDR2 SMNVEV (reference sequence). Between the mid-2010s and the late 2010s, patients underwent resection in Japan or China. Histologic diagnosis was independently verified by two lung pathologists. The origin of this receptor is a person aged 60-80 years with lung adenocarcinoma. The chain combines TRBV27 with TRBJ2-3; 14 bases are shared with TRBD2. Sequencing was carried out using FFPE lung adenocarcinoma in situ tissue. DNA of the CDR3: TGTGCCAGCAGTTTAAGACTAGCGGGAGGGGAAGATACGCAGTATTTT. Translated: CASSLRLAGGEDTQYF.